Given below is one TCR beta chain in context. This clonotype showed up just a few times. What this receptor recognizes is not known. A read error is likely, as this CDR3 ends without the conserved phenylalanine or tryptophan. Starting from around 520 ng total RNA, TCRbeta-specific cDNA was produced by reverse transcription with a constant-region primer and ProtoScript II reverse transcriptase. Construction of the TCRbeta libraries relied on three nested rounds of multiplex PCR, following a slightly modified ARM-PCR procedure. Each of the first two PCR rounds ran for roughly 11 cycles and used multiplex TRBV1-TRBV30 forward primers together with a Cbeta reverse primer. Sample barcodes and Illumina adapters were added in a final 25-cycle PCR using Deep VentR polymerase. Amplicons of 200-500 bp were gel-purified with a QIAquick gel extraction kit before sequencing. TCRbeta amplicons were sequenced on an Illumina HiSeq 2500 with 250-bp paired-end reads. The original methods were these. Reads were quality-trimmed with Trimmomatic v0.33, and paired reads were merged with FLASH v1.2.11 to recover full CDR3 sequences. V, D and J germline segments were assigned to the rearranged TCRbeta sequences using MiGEC v1.2.1b. Clonotype statistics, along with Shannon-Wiener diversity indices, were calculated using VDJtools v1.0.0. Except for diversity analysis, only the 250 most abundant clonotypes of each sample were used in subsequent analyses to reduce sampling bias. The public reads were run again by TCRdb, first through fastp at Q25 and then through MiXCR, and only productive beta chains were kept. Each entry is one CDR3 protein sequence, shown with its most common DNA and genes. For this entry, the V and J calls and clone size follow TCRdb and not the study's own pipeline. Present in this sample are approximately 110,000 distinct CDR3 sequences, less than 80% of which were seen just once. The ten largest make up about a tenth of the sample.

The data are from a study of tumor-infiltrating lymphocytes in primary liver carcinoma (dated by TCRdb to the late 2010s). In terms of the full investigation: Of the five patients (three men and two women, aged 30 to 69 years), four had hepatocellular carcinoma and one had combined HCC and intrahepatic cholangiocarcinoma. The five patients had tumors staged T1-T3 N0M0, with maximum diameters ranging from about 4.2 to 11 cm. Each sample produced about 3.65 to 7.5 million productive TCRbeta reads, and read depth showed no significant difference between tissue types. For each liver tumor, the study sampled five regions along with adjacent normal tissue and blood, and applied TCRbeta repertoire sequencing, expression microarrays and whole-exome sequencing. A total of 35 or so specimens from 5 patients, comprising approximately 25 tumor regions, 5 adjacent noncancerous liver tissues and 5 peripheral blood samples, were covered by TCRbeta repertoire sequencing. To link TCRbeta repertoire diversity with the local molecular phenotype, the 25 tumor region samples were profiled using Agilent mRNA microarrays. Reproducibility between technical replicate repertoires was high, with correlation coefficients above 0.95 and mean shared-clone rates approximately 0.88. Overall results and qualifications from the work: The study included only five patients, and the authors note findings should be validated in a larger study. Because only the TCR beta chain was sequenced and unpaired alpha chains were not captured, true repertoire diversity is likely underestimated. Comparison of CD4+ and CD8+ T cell repertoires was precluded by the use of bulk unsorted samples. Pairs of tumor regions showed greater repertoire overlap (mean 36%) than tumor-adjacent pairs (approximately 17%) or tumor-blood pairs (around 15%), which is consistent with antigen-driven expansion. Compared with blood, tumors had a significantly larger share of the repertoire taken up by the top 250 clones (p = 0.039). Only roughly 7-25% of top clones appeared in all five regions of a tumor, which suggests that tumor-infiltrating T cells are spatially heterogeneous.

Deletion took 6 bases off V and 3 bases off J, with a span of 13 bases between the germline ends. The CDR3 length is 14 residues, termini included. Only CDR3 DNA remains: 42 bases, in frame from the first base. Sequences SGHNT (CDR1) and YENEEA (CDR2) are obtained from the germline V gene. Without any cell sorting, total RNA and DNA were co-extracted from about 21-30 mg of bulk tissue using the AllPrep DNA/RNA mini kit. Surgical resection was performed in China between 2015 and early 2016 on several patients with histopathologically diagnosed primary liver carcinoma. Patients had chronic HBV infection and were treatment-naive at sampling. Five spatially separated regions were sampled per tumor: superior, inferior, left-lateral and right-lateral poles, plus the tumor centre. According to histology, viable tumor cells made up more than 80% of every tumor sample. Each fresh piece of tumor and adjacent tissue was cut in two, with one half stored in RNAlater at -80 degrees C and the other half sent for histology.

Sequencing was done on a sample of liver tumor tissue from sampling region 1. Sample cell subset or site, as interpreted from the label and publication: tumor region T1, superior pole. The clonotype comes from a woman aged 60 to 75 with primary liver carcinoma and hepatitis B virus infection. Here the chain combines TRBV11-3 and TRBJ2-3, with the D gene call left open. CDR3 loop: CASRSSRPTDTQYS. The bases are TGTGCCAGCAGGTCGAGTAGGCCAACAGATACGCAGTATTCT.